This T cell receptor (beta chain) originates from a study of T cell responses to AZD1222 COVID-19 vaccine. Some clones are missing from TCRdb's copy, which holds only in-frame ones; the method was immunoSEQ multiplex PCR. This table has about 120,000 clones, 75% to 95% appearing once. This CDR3 has 14 amino acids. Germline CDR1 reads SGHRS; CDR2 reads YFSETQ. Deletions cut 0 bases from V and 6 bases from J, with 10 bases between. This chain joins TRBV5-1 and TRBJ2-1, with D possibly being TRBD1 (5 bases). The sample in question was peripheral blood, obtained 28 days after the second dose of the MenACWY control vaccine. The TCR sequence derives from an adult who received the MenACWY meningococcal vaccine as a control. The CDR3 reads CASSLVTDSNEQFF. In nucleotides, the CDR3 is TGCGCCAGCAGCTTGGTTACAGACAGCAATGAGCAGTTCTTC.